One T cell receptor beta chain is described in this entry. These data come from a study of siplizumab effects on memory and regulatory T cells. Data came from immunoSEQ multiplex PCR; TCRdb stores just in-frame clones and leaves some out. The sample has about 64,000 clones, 95% to 98% seen once. Germline assignment: CDR1 LGHNA and CDR2 YSLEER. The V end lost 4 bases, the J end lost 1 base, and 11 bases lay between the germline ends. The CDR3 has 14 residues. The receptor was isolated from a human donor in good health. The sequenced sample was naive CD8+ T cells sorted from blood. The J gene is TRBJ2-7, the V gene TRBV4-3; D not certain. The CDR3: CASSLKAVSYEQYF. The CDR3 nucleotides read TGCGCCAGCAGCCTTAAGGCCGTGTCCTACGAGCAGTACTTC.